This T cell receptor beta chain was identified during a study of T cell repertoires in cytomegalovirus infection (dated by TCRdb to the late 2010s). Study-level background: Donor HLA type was relevant to the analysis, because carriage of CMV infection together with the matching HLA type was indicated by public TCR beta signatures.

The CDR3 spans 14 residues, from the cysteine through the phenylalanine. Just the 42-base CDR3 DNA is kept, in frame starting at base 1. CDR1 and CDR2, per the germline V gene, are SGHAT and FQNNGV. V and J lose 0 bases and 6 bases, and a span of 9 bases separates them. The sample was run on an Illumina HiSeq 1500. Starting from the raw public reads, TCRdb applied fastp trimming at Q25, assembled clones with MiXCR and retained in-frame beta chains. Here each entry gathers all rows of one CDR3 protein and keeps the most common genes and DNA. A total of more than 400,000 distinct CDR3 sequences appear in this sample, about 26% of them only once. The ten largest clones take up roughly an eighth of the sample. Results and caveats for the whole study, not just this receptor: Cumulative frequency of public TCR beta family members discriminated carriers of CMV infection plus the relevant HLA type in this cohort and an independent approximately 370-donor cohort. The ex vivo response was dominated by HLA-C-restricted CMV-specific TCR beta clonotypes, which also provided the single most frequent clonotype in two of eight donors.

This clonotype was seen only a few times. Its antigen has not been determined. Within one base of it there is no much larger clone, and no base qualities were kept. The sequence joins TRBV11-2 to TRBJ1-5; the best D guess is TRBD1, with 6 bases matching. The sequencing input was PBMCs. This receptor was identified in a human donor in good health (CMV status not recorded). Some clones in this sample may be carry-over from other donors' samples. The base sequence is TGTGCCAGCAGCTTAGAGTCAGGGGTTCAGCCCCAGCATTTT. Translated, it gives CASSLESGVQPQHF.